These 24 T cell receptor beta chains came from one sample sequenced in a study of OX40 agonist ivuxolimab in advanced cancers. The data were produced by immunoSEQ multiplex PCR, yet TCRdb's version contains in-frame clones alone and is incomplete. This table has tens of thousands of clones, 90% appearing once. Sequences were derived from CD4+ or CD8+ T cells sorted from blood, sampled in a trial of the OX40 agonist ivuxolimab. These receptors were taken from an adult with an advanced solid tumor such as melanoma, head and neck, liver or kidney cancer.

This clone was observed once. This sequence joins TRBV10-3 and TRBJ2-7; D is ambiguous. CDR1 ENHRY and CDR2 SYGVKD come from the germline V gene. The V end lost 3 bases, the J end lost 0 bases, and 9 bases lay between the germline ends. The CDR3 is 14 residues long. The CDR3 DNA reads as TGTGCCATCAGTGATCGAGACGGCTCCTACGAGCAGTACTTC. It yields the protein CAISDRDGSYEQYF.

This clone was observed a handful of times. This sequence joins TRBV28 and TRBJ2-3, with 9 bases that match TRBD2. V shed 6 bases, J shed 5 bases, and the junction held 6 bases outside the gene matches. This CDR3 region has 14 residues. Per the germline V gene, CDR1 is MDHEN and CDR2 is SYDVKM. The CDR3 DNA reads as TGTGCCAGCAGACTAGCGGGCTACCTAGATACGCAGTATTTT. Its translation is CASRLAGYLDTQYF. The full variable domain, its missing parts supplied by reference TRBV28 and TRBJ2-3, is DVKVTQSSRYLVKRTGEKVFLECVQDMDHENMFWYRQDPGLGLRLIYFSYDVKMKEKGDIPEGYSVSREKKERFSLILESASTNQTSMYLCASRLAGYLDTQYFGPGTRLTVL.

The chain carries TRBV18 and TRBJ2-7, with D perhaps matching TRBD1 or TRBD2 (6 bases each). CDR1 KGHSH and CDR2 LQKENI come from the germline V gene. V lost 3 bases, J lost 2 bases, and 29 bases lay in between. The CDR3 is made up of 20 amino acids. CDR3 loop: CASSPPGDKRSSSNPYEQYF. CDR3 in DNA: TGTGCCAGCTCACCCCCGGGGGACAAGCGTTCATCCTCTAACCCCTACGAGCAGTACTTC.

This chain connects TRBV19 to TRBJ1-1, with D possibly matching TRBD1 (5 bases). Per the germline V gene, CDR1 is LNHDA and CDR2 is SQIVND (reference sequence). The CDR3 runs to 13 residues. V gave up 5 bases and J gave up 0 bases, with 7 bases separating them. This CDR3 is CASSRQLNTEAFF. CDR3 bases: TGTGCCAGTAGTCGACAGTTGAACACTGAAGCTTTCTTT.

The chain joins TRBV2 to TRBJ1-2; a possible D gene is TRBD1 (5 bases). The CDR3 runs 13 residues. The germline CDR1 and CDR2 sequences are SNHLY and FYNNEI. V lost 6 bases and J lost 6, with 14 bases in between. CDR3 region: CASRDGQGHGYTF. The CDR3 DNA reads TGTGCCAGCAGGGACGGGCAGGGTCATGGCTACACCTTC. Drawing the rest from reference TRBV2 and TRBJ1-2, the complete variable domain is EPEVTQTPSHQVTQMGQEVILRCVPISNHLYFYWYRQILGQKVEFLVSFYNNEISEKSEIFDDQFSVERPDGSNFTLKIRSTKLEDSAMYFCASRDGQGHGYTFGSGTRLTVV.

The chain uses TRBV11-3 and TRBJ2-7, with D possibly being TRBD1 (5 bases). V dropped 0 bases and J dropped 0 bases, with 15 bases sitting between them. Germline CDR1 is SGHNT and CDR2 is YENEEA. This CDR3 has 17 residues. CDR3: CASSLEGPHYLSYEQYF. The CDR3, as DNA: TGTGCCAGCAGCTTAGAGGGGCCGCACTACCTCTCCTACGAGCAGTACTTC.

J is TRBJ2-3 and V is TRBV11-3, with D possibly being TRBD1 or TRBD2 (6 bases each). Trimming shortened V by 5 bases and J by 4 bases, and 16 bases separated the two germline ends. CDR3 length equals 15 residues. Germline V gene sequence: CDR1 SGHNT, CDR2 YENEEA. The CDR3 spells CASSPSVGGADTQYF. CDR3 DNA sequence: TGTGCCAGCAGCCCAAGCGTGGGGGGCGCAGATACGCAGTATTTT.

The CDR3 DNA is TGCGCCAGCAGCCCCGGGACTACGCTCGAGACCCAGTACTTC. This sequence encodes CASSPGTTLETQYF. The J gene is TRBJ2-5, the V gene TRBV5-1; TRBD2 matches at 7 bases. Per the germline V gene, CDR1 is SGHRS and CDR2 is YFSETQ. The V segment lost 4 bases and the J segment 5 bases; nucleotides outside the gene matches: 8. The CDR3 is 14 residues long. Filled out from reference TRBV5-1 and TRBJ2-5, the complete variable domain reads KAGVTQTPRYLIKTRGQQVTLSCSPISGHRSVSWYQQTPGQGLQFLFEYFSETQRNKGNFPGRFSGRQFSNSRSEMNVSTLELGDSALYLCASSPGTTLETQYFGPGTRLLVL.

The rearrangement links TRBV7-9 to TRBJ2-1; TRBD2 might be the D (6 bases). Germline V CDR1 and CDR2: SEHNR, FQNEAQ (reference sequence). CDR3 size: 15 residues. Trimming left V 5 bases short and J 7 bases short, with 18 bases between. The CDR3 loop is CASSITSSARNEQFF. DNA for the CDR3: TGTGCCAGCAGCATAACTAGCTCGGCGCGAAATGAGCAGTTCTTC.

The chain's CDR3 is CASSQGGTGNTEAFF. Here the CDR3 DNA reads TGTGCCAGCTCCCAGGGCGGTACAGGGAACACTGAAGCTTTCTTT. The chain recombines TRBV18 with TRBJ1-1; possibly TRBD1 for D (5 bases). The CDR3 spans 15 residues. Germline loops: CDR1 KGHSH, CDR2 LQKENI. Trimming removed 6 bases at V and 1 base at J, with 15 bases between.

V gene TRBV6-1 combines with J gene TRBJ2-7; 8 positions match TRBD2. CDR1 MNHNS and CDR2 SASEGT come from the germline V gene. This CDR3 is 15 amino acids long. V lost 4 bases to trimming and J lost 5 bases; unmatched junction nucleotides: 10. This CDR3 is CASSGLGGRSDEQYF. In DNA form, the CDR3 reads TGTGCCAGCAGTGGACTTGGCGGGAGGAGCGACGAGCAGTACTTC.

The chain couples TRBV16 to TRBJ2-4, with 8 bases aligning to TRBD1. Germline V lookup: CDR1 KGHSY, CDR2 FQNENV. This CDR3 contains 17 residues. Unmatched junction bases numbered 6, after V lost 2 bases and J lost 0 bases. CDR3: CASSQPDRGLAKNIQYF. DNA for the CDR3: TGTGCCAGCAGCCAACCCGACAGGGGCCTAGCCAAAAACATTCAGTACTTC.

V usage is TRBV30 and J usage is TRBJ1-1; TRBD1 matches at 10 bases. Looked up from germline, CDR1 is GTSNPN and CDR2 is SVGIG (reference sequence). The V and J ends lost 1 base and 4 bases, in that order; junction bases with no gene match: 6. The CDR3 is 15 residues long. This CDR3 reads CAWSAPGQGLTEAFF. The CDR3 region has the DNA TGTGCCTGGAGTGCCCCGGGACAGGGGCTCACTGAAGCTTTCTTT.

This clone was counted only a few times. The gene calls are TRBV5-4 and TRBJ1-2; possibly TRBD1 for D (5 bases). Germline CDR1 and CDR2: SGHNT and YYREEE (reference sequence). V lost 4 bases and J lost 5, with 18 bases in between. This CDR3 is built from 15 residues. The CDR3 region has the DNA TGTGCCAGCAGCCCTCTCGAACAGGCCGTTTATGGCTACACCTTC. It translates to CASSPLEQAVYGYTF.

In DNA form, the CDR3 reads TGTGCCAGCAGCTTAGATGGGGCAGGGATCACTGAAGCTTTCTTT. It translates to CASSLDGAGITEAFF. The chain joins TRBV7-6 to TRBJ1-1; the D gene is possibly TRBD1 (5 bases). Trimming stripped 1 base from V and 4 bases from J, with 13 bases between. The CDR3 runs 15 residues. CDR1 is SGHVS and CDR2 is FNYEAQ in the germline V gene.

The chain recombines TRBV5-1 with TRBJ1-6; tentatively, D is TRBD1 (6 bases). The V gene lost 4 bases and the J gene lost 6 bases, with 11 bases spanning the gap. Germline V gene data show CDR1 as SGHRS and CDR2 as YFSETQ. The CDR3 has 14 residues. The CDR3 here is CASSPQGSNSPLHF. The CDR3 nucleotides read TGCGCCAGCAGCCCACAGGGAAGTAATTCACCCCTCCACTTT. The variable domain in full, completed from reference TRBV5-1 and TRBJ1-6, reads KAGVTQTPRYLIKTRGQQVTLSCSPISGHRSVSWYQQTPGQGLQFLFEYFSETQRNKGNFPGRFSGRQFSNSRSEMNVSTLELGDSALYLCASSPQGSNSPLHFGNGTRLTVT.

V and J are TRBV7-3 and TRBJ2-5, with D possibly TRBD1 on 6 matching bases. Germline values: CDR1 SGHTA, CDR2 FQGTGA. Trimming pared 4 bases from V and 4 bases from J, leaving 13 bases between. The CDR3 extends over 14 amino acids. CDR3 sequence (DNA): TGTGCCAGCAGCTCCGGACAGATCGTAGAGACCCAGTACTTC. This gives the protein CASSSGQIVETQYF.

CDR3 bases: TGTGCCAGCAGTCCGAGCTACAGGGTTGGCGACTATGGCTACACCTTC. Translating gives CASSPSYRVGDYGYTF. The chain recombines TRBV27 with TRBJ1-2, with a weak D call TRBD1 (6 bases). Trimming took 5 bases from V and 3 from J, leaving 19 bases between them. CDR3 length equals 16 residues. Germline loops: CDR1 MNHEY, CDR2 SMNVEV (reference sequence).

V and J are TRBV2 and TRBJ2-5; no reliable D call. V lost 2 bases and J 5 bases, leaving 3 bases between the germline ends. This CDR3 contains 11 residues. CDR1 and CDR2 from the germline V gene are SNHLY and FYNNEI. The chain's CDR3 is CASSEWETQYF. CDR3 DNA sequence: TGTGCCAGCAGTGAATGGGAGACCCAGTACTTC.

J is TRBJ1-4 and V is TRBV5-1; possibly TRBD1 for D (5 bases). Germline CDR1 SGHRS, CDR2 YFSETQ. The CDR3 loop spans 16 amino acids. V was pared by 0 bases and J by 7 bases, with 16 bases between. This CDR3 is CASSLALRRGSEKLFF. Here the CDR3 DNA reads TGCGCCAGCAGCTTGGCCTTAAGGCGGGGGAGTGAAAAACTGTTTTTT.

The genes are TRBV10-3 and TRBJ2-7; TRBD1 is a possible D gene (7 bases). This CDR3 has 15 amino acids. Germline assignment: CDR1 ENHRY and CDR2 SYGVKD. Trimming cost V 0 bases and J 2 bases, with 11 bases left between them. The CDR3 DNA is TGTGCCATCAGTGAGTCACAGGGGAGGCCCTACGAGCAGTACTTC. It specifies CAISESQGRPYEQYF.

V and J are TRBV4-2 and TRBJ2-2; TRBD1 might be the D (6 bases). Germline lookup yields CDR1 LGHNA and CDR2 YNFKEQ. The CDR3 length is 17 residues. The V and J ends lost 4 bases and 2 bases respectively, with 17 bases between them. This CDR3 is CASSPLSGTRNTGELFF. Here the CDR3 DNA reads TGTGCCAGCAGCCCCTTATCAGGGACAAGAAACACCGGGGAGCTGTTTTTT.

CDR3: CASSGQPEKLFF. The CDR3 bases are TGTGCCAGCAGTGGACAGCCTGAAAAACTGTTTTTT. The gene calls are TRBV28 and TRBJ1-4; perhaps TRBD1 as D (6 bases). V gave up 5 bases and J gave up 7 bases, with 8 bases separating them. Per the germline V gene, CDR1 is MDHEN and CDR2 is SYDVKM. The CDR3 runs to 12 residues.

The chain couples TRBV6-6 to TRBJ1-1, with 7 bases that match TRBD1. The V and J ends lost 5 bases and 3 bases, in that order; junction bases with no gene match: 9. The germline V gene encodes CDR1 MNHNY and CDR2 SVGAGI (reference sequence). CDR3 size: 15 residues. The CDR3 sequence is CASSTEQGWDTEAFF. The CDR3 bases are TGTGCCAGCAGTACAGAACAGGGGTGGGACACTGAAGCTTTCTTT.